The present T cell receptor (beta chain) was sequenced within a study of immune evolution from preneoplasia to lung adenocarcinoma. Study-wide findings and caveats: From normal lung to invasive adenocarcinoma, top clone frequencies appeared to decrease.

The germline V gene has CDR1 ENHRY and CDR2 SYGVKD. The V end lost 5 bases, the J end lost 0 bases, and 11 bases lay between the germline ends. The CDR3 spans 15 residues. A word on this clone: Its antigen remains unknown.

TCRdb's copy holds only in-frame clones and misses some; the assay was immunoSEQ multiplex PCR. The sample has roughly 9,000 clones, 65% to 90% seen once. This clonotype originated in an older donor with lung adenocarcinoma. The specimen sequenced was FFPE minimally invasive lung adenocarcinoma tissue. The chain has TRBV10-3 and TRBJ1-3; D is ambiguous. The CDR3 nucleotides read TGTGCCATCAGTTTAGACGGCCGCTCTGGAAACACCATATATTTT. It is translated as CAISLDGRSGNTIYF.